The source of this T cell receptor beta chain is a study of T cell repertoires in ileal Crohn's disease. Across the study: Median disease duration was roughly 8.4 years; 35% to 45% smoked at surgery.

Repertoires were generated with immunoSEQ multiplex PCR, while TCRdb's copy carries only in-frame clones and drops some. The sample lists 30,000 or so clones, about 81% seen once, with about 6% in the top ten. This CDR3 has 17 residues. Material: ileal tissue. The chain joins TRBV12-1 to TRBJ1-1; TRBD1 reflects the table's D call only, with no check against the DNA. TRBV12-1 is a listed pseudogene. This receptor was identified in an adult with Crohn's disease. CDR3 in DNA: TGTGCCAGCAGCTTTCAGCCACGACAGGGGATGAACACTGAAGCTTTCTTT. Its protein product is CASSFQPRQGMNTEAFF.